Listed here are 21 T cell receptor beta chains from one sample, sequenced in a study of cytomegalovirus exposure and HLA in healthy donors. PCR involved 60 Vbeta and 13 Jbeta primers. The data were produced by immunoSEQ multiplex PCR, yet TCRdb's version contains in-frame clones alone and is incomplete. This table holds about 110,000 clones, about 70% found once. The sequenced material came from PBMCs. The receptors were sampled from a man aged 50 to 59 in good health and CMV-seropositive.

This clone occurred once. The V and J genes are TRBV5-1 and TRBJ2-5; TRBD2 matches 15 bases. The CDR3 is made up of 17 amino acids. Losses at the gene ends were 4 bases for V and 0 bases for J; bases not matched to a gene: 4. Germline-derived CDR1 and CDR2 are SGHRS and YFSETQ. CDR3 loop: CASSRGTSGGYQETQYF. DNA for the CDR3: TGCGCCAGCAGCCGGGGGACTAGCGGGGGGTACCAAGAGACCCAGTACTTC.

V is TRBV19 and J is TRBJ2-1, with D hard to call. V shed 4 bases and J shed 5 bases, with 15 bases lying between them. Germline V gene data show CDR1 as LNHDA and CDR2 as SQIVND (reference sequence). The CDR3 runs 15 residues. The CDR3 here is CASSRGRSIDNEQFF. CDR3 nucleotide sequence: TGTGCCAGTAGTAGAGGCCGTAGCATTGACAATGAGCAGTTCTTC.

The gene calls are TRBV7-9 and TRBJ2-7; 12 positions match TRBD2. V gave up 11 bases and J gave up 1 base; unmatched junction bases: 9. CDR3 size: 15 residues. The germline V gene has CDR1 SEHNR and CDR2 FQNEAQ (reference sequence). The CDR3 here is CAGGPLAGGSYEQYF. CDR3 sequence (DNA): TGTGCCGGTGGCCCTCTAGCGGGAGGGTCCTACGAGCAGTACTTC. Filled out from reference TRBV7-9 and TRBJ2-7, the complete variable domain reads DTGVSQNPRHKITKRGQNVTFRCDPISEHNRLYWYRQTLGQGPEFLTYFQNEAQLEKSRLLSDRFSAERPKGSFSTLEIQRTEQGDSAMYLCAGGPLAGGSYEQYFGPGTRLTVT.

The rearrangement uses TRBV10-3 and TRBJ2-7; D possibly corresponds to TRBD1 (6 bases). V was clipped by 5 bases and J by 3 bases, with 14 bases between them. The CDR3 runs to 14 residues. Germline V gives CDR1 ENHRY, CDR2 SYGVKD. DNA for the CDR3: TGTGCCATCAGTCAATTTACAGGGAACTACGAGCAGTACTTC. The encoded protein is CAISQFTGNYEQYF.

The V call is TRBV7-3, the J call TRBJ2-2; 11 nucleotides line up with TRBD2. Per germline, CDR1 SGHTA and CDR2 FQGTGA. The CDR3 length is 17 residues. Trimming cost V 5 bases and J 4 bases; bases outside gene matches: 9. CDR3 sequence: CASSVDGGLAGTGELFF. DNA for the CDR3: TGTGCCAGCAGCGTCGACGGAGGACTAGCGGGCACCGGGGAGCTGTTTTTT. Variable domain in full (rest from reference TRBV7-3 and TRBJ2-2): GAGVSQTPSNKVTEKGKYVELRCDPISGHTALYWYRQSLGQGPEFLIYFQGTGAADDSGLPNDRFFAVRPEGSVSTLKIQRTERGDSAVYLCASSVDGGLAGTGELFFGEGSRLTVL.

The CDR3 sequence is CASSSGLAGETQYF. The CDR3 DNA reads TGTGCCAGCAGTTCCGGACTAGCGGGGGAGACCCAGTACTTC. V and J are TRBV6-6 and TRBJ2-5; TRBD2 matches at 12 bases. CDR1 and CDR2 (germline): MNHNY, SVGAGI (reference sequence). The CDR3 extends over 14 amino acids. V trimming: 4 bases; J trimming: 5 bases; junction bases outside the gene matches: 2.

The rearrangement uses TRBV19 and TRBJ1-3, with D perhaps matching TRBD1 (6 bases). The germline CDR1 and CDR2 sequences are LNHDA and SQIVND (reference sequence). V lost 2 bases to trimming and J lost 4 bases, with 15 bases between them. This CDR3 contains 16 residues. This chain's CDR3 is CASSIWGTGSGNTIYF. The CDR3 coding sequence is TGTGCCAGTAGTATATGGGGTACAGGGTCCGGAAACACCATATATTTT.

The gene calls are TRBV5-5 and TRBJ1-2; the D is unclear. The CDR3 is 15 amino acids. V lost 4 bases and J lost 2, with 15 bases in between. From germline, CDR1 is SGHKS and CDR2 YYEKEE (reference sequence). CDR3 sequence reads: CASSLQADINYGYTF. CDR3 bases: TGTGCCAGCAGCCTACAAGCAGACATCAACTATGGCTACACCTTC. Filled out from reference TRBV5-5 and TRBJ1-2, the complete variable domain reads DAGVTQSPTHLIKTRGQQVTLRCSPISGHKSVSWYQQVLGQGPQFIFQYYEKEERGRGNFPDRFSARQFPNYSSELNVNALLLGDSALYLCASSLQADINYGYTFGSGTRLTVV.

Here the CDR3 DNA reads TGTGCCATCGGGGGAGGCGGAGCTGGGGCCAACGTCCTGACTTTC. Amino acid sequence: CAIGGGGAGANVLTF. The chain combines TRBV10-3 with TRBJ2-6; D is perhaps TRBD2 (6 bases). Germline-derived CDR1 and CDR2 are ENHRY and SYGVKD. The CDR3 loop spans 15 amino acids. V was cut by 8 bases and J by 2 bases, with 13 bases left in between.

The CDR3: CASSLVARGEEELFF. The CDR3, as DNA: TGCGCCAGCAGCTTGGTGGCCAGGGGGGAGGAGGAGCTGTTTTTT. The chain couples TRBV5-1 to TRBJ2-2, with a tentative D call TRBD1 (7 bases). Germline V gene lookup returns CDR1 SGHRS and CDR2 YFSETQ. CDR3 length equals 15 residues. With 0 bases removed from V and 10 bases from J, the gap between germline ends came to 16 bases. Filled out from reference TRBV5-1 and TRBJ2-2, the complete variable domain reads KAGVTQTPRYLIKTRGQQVTLSCSPISGHRSVSWYQQTPGQGLQFLFEYFSETQRNKGNFPGRFSGRQFSNSRSEMNVSTLELGDSALYLCASSLVARGEEELFFGEGSRLTVL.

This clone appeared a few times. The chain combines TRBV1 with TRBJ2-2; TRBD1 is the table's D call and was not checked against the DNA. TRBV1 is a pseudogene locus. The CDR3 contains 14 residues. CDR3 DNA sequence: TGCACCAGCAGCCCCCCAGGCCCCACCGGGGAGCTGTTTTTT. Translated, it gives CTSSPPGPTGELFF.

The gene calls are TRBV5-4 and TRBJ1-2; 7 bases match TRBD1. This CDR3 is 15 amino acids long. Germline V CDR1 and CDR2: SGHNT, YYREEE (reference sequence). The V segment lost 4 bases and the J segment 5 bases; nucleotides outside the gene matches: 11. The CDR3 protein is CASSPIAGRGYGYTF. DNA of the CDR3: TGTGCCAGCAGCCCGATCGCGGGCAGGGGGTATGGCTACACCTTC.

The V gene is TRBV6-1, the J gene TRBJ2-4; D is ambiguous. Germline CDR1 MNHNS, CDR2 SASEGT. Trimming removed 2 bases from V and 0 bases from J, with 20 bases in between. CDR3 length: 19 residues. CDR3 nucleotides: TGTGCCAGCAGTGAACGAGCAGGATTACCCCTTGGAGCCAAAAACATTCAGTACTTC. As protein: CASSERAGLPLGAKNIQYF.

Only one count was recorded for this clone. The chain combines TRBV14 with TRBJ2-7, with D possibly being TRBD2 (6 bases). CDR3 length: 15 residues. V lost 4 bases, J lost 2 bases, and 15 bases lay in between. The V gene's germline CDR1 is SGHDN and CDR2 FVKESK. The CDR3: CASSPPPGEPYEQYF. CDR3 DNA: TGTGCCAGCAGCCCCCCCCCGGGGGAACCCTACGAGCAGTACTTC.

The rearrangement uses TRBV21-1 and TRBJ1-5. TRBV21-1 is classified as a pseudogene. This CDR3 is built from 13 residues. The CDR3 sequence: CASSKVRYQPQHF. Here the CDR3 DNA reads TGTGCCAGCAGCAAAGTGAGATATCAGCCCCAGCATTTT.

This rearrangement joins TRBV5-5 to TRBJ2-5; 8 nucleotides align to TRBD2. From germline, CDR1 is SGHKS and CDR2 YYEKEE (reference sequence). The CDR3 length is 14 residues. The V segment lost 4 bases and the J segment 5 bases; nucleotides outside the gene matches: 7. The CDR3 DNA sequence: TGTGCCAGCAGCACGGGACTAGGGACGGAGACCCAGTACTTC. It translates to CASSTGLGTETQYF.

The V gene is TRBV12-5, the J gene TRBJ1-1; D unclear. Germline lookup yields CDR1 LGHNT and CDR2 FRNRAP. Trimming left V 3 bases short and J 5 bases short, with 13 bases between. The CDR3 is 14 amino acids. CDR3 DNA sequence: TGTGCTAGTGGTTTTCCCCAGCGGCAAACTGAAGCTTTCTTT. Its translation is CASGFPQRQTEAFF.

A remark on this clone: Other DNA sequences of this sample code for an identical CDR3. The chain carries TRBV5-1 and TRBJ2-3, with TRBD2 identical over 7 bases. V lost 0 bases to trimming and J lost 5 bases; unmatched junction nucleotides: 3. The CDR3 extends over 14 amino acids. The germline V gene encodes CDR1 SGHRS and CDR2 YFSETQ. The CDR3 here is CASSLGGRGDTQYF. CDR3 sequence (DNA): TGCGCCAGCAGCTTGGGGGGGAGGGGAGATACGCAGTATTTT.

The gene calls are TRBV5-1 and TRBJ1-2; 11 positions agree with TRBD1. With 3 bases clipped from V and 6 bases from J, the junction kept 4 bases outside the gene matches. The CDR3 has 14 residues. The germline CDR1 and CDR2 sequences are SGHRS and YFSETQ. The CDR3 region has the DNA TGCGCCAGCAGCTCCGGGACAGGGGGTAATGGCTACACCTTC. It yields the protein CASSSGTGGNGYTF. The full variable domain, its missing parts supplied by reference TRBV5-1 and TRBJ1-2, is KAGVTQTPRYLIKTRGQQVTLSCSPISGHRSVSWYQQTPGQGLQFLFEYFSETQRNKGNFPGRFSGRQFSNSRSEMNVSTLELGDSALYLCASSSGTGGNGYTFGSGTRLTVV.

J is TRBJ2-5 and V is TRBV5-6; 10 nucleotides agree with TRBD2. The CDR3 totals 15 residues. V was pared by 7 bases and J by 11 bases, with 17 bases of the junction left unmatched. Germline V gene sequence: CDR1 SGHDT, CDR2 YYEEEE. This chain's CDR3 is CASSPLVLAGVEQYF. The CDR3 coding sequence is TGTGCCAGCTCCCCCCTGGTGCTAGCGGGGGTTGAGCAGTACTTC.

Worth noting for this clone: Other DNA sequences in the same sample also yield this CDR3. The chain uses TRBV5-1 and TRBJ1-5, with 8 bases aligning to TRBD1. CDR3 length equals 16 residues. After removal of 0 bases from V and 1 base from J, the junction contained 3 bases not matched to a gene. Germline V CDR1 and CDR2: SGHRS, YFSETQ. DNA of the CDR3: TGCGCCAGCAGCTTGGGCACAGGGGGAAGCAATCAGCCCCAGCATTTT. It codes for CASSLGTGGSNQPQHF.